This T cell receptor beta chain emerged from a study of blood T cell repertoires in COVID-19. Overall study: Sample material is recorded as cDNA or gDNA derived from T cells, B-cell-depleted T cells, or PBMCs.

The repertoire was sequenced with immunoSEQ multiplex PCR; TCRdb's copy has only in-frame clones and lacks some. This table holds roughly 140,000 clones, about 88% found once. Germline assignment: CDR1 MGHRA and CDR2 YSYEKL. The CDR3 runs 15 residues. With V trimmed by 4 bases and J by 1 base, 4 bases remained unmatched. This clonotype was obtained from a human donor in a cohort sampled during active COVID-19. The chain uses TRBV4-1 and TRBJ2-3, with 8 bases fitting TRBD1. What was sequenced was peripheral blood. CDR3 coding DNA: TGCGCCAGCAGCCGCCTACAGGGGGGCACAGATACGCAGTATTTT. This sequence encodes CASSRLQGGTDTQYF.